This paragraph reports one T cell receptor beta chain. Random-hexamer reverse transcription was applied to roughly 0.45 to 1 ug RNA. The authors amplified TCR beta CDR3 across 54 Vbeta and 13 Jbeta using immunoSEQ multiplex PCR. TCRdb reprocessed the immunoSEQ multiplex PCR reads via MiXCR and lists one record per CDR3 protein. This repertoire shows fewer than 200,000 distinct CDR3 sequences, 80% to 95% found once; its top ten account for around 0.096%. Sequencing of TCR beta, carried out with a high-throughput approach, was applied to CD8+ and CD4+ T cells from the blood. Healthy donors formed controls matched for age and sex. Negative isolation yielded CD4+ and CD8+ T cells, and FACS enriched TEMRA cells. This sample was included in a study of CD8 T cells in Susac syndrome. Trimming removed 1 base at V and 0 bases at J, with 1 base between. Germline CDR1 is DFQATT and CDR2 is SNEGSKA (reference sequence). The CDR3 covers 13 residues.

This receptor was identified in a human donor in good health. The sequencing sample was made of CD4+ T cells from PBMCs. V and J are TRBV20-1 and TRBJ2-6, with D unclear. The chain's CDR3 is CSARVSGANVLTF. Here the CDR3 DNA reads TGCAGTGCTAGAGTCTCTGGGGCCAACGTCCTGACTTTC.